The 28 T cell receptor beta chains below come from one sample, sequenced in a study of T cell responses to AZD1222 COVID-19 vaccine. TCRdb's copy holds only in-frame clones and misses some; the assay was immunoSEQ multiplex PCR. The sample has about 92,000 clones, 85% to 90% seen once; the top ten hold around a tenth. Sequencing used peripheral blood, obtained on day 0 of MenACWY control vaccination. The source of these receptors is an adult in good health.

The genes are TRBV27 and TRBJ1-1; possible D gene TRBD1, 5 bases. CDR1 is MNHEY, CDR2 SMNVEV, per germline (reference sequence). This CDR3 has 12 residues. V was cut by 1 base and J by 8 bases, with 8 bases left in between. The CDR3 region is CASSLFGGEAFF. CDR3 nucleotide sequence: TGTGCCAGCAGTTTATTCGGGGGAGAAGCTTTCTTT.

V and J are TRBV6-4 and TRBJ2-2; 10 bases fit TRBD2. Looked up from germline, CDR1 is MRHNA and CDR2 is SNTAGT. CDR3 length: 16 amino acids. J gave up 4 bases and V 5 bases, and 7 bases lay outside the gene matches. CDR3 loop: CASSKLAGSGTGELFF. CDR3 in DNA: TGTGCCAGCAGTAAACTAGCGGGGTCGGGCACCGGGGAGCTGTTTTTT.

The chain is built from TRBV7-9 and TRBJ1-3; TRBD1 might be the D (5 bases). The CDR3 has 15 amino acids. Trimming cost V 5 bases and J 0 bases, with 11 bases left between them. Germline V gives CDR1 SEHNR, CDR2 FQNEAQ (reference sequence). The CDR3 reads CASSLDTNSGNTIYF. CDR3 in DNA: TGTGCCAGCAGCCTGGACACTAACTCTGGAAACACCATATATTTT.

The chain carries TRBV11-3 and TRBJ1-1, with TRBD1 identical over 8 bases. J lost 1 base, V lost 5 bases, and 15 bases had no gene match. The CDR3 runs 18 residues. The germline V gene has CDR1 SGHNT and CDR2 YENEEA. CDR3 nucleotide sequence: TGTGCCAGCAGCCCCGGACAGGGTGGGGTAGCGGAGAACACTGAAGCTTTCTTT. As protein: CASSPGQGGVAENTEAFF.

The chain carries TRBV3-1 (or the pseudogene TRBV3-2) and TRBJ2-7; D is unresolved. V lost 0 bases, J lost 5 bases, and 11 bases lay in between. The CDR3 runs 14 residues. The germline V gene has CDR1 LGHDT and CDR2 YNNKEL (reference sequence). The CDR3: CASSQDTMLHEQYF. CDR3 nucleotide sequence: TGTGCCAGCAGCCAAGATACCATGCTCCACGAGCAGTACTTC.

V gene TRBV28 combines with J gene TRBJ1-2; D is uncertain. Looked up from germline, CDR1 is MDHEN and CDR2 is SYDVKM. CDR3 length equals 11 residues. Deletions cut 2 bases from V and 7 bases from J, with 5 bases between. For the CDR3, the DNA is TGTGCCAGCAGTTTAAACGGTGGCTACACCTTC. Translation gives CASSLNGGYTF.

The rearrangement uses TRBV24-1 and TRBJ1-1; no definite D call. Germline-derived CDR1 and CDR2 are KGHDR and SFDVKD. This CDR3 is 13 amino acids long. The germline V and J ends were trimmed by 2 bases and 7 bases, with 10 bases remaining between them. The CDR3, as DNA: TGTGCCACCAGTGATTCCGCGCTTCGTGAAGCTTTCTTT. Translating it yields CATSDSALREAFF.

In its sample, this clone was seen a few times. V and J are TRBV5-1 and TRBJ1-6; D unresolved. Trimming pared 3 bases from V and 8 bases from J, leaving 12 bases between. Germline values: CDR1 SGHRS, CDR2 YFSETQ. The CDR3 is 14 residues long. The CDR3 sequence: CASSSRGGDSPLHF. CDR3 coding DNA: TGCGCCAGCAGCTCACGGGGTGGGGATTCACCCCTCCACTTT.

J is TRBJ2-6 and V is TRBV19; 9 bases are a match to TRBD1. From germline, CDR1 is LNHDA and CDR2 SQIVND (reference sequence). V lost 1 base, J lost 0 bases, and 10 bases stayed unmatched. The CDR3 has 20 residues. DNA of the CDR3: TGTGCCAGTAGTATAGTTGGGACAGGGCTATTTTTCTCTGGGGCCAACGTCCTGACTTTC. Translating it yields CASSIVGTGLFFSGANVLTF.

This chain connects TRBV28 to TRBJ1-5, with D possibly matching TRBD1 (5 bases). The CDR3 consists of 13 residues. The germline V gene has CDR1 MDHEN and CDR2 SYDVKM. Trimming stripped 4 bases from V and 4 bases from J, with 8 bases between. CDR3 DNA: TGTGCCAGCAGTTCCGACAGAAATCAGCCCCAGCATTTT. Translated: CASSSDRNQPQHF.

CDR3 nucleotide sequence: TGCAGCGTTGGAGAGACAGGGGGACTGCAGCCCCAGCATTTT. The encoded protein is CSVGETGGLQPQHF. The V and J genes are TRBV29-1 and TRBJ1-5; 9 bases fit TRBD1. CDR3 length: 14 amino acids. Per germline, CDR1 SQVTM and CDR2 ANQGSEA. Trimming took 4 bases from V and 7 from J; bases not matched to a gene: 8. The full variable domain, completed using reference TRBV29-1 and TRBJ1-5, is SAVISQKPSRDICQRGTSLTIQCQVDSQVTMMFWYRQQPGQSLTLIATANQGSEATYESGFVIDKFPISRPNLTFSTLTVSNMSPEDSSIYLCSVGETGGLQPQHFGDGTRLSIL.

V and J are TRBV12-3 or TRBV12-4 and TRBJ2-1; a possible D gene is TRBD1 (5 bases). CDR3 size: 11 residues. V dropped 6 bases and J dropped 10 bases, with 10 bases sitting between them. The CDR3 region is CASSFYREQFF. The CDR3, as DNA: TGTGCCAGCAGCTTCTACAGGGAGCAGTTCTTC.

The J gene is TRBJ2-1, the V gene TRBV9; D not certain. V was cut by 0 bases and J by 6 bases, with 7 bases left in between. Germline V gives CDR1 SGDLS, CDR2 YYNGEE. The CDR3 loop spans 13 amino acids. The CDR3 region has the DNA TGTGCCAGCAGCGTAGAAAGTAGCAATGAGCAGTTCTTC. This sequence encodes CASSVESSNEQFF.

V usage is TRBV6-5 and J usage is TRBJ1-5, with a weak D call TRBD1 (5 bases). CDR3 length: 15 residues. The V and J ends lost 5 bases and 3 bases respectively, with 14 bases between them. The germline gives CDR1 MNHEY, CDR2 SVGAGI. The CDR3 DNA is TGTGCCAGCAGTCTCGACAGAGAAATCAATCAGCCCCAGCATTTT. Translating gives CASSLDREINQPQHF.

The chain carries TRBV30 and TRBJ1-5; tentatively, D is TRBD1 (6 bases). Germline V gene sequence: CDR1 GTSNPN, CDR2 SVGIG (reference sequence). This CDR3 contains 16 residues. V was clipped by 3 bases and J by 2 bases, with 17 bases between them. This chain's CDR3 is CAWSPRGGGGNQPQHF. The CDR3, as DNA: TGTGCCTGGAGCCCCAGAGGGGGGGGAGGCAATCAGCCCCAGCATTTT.

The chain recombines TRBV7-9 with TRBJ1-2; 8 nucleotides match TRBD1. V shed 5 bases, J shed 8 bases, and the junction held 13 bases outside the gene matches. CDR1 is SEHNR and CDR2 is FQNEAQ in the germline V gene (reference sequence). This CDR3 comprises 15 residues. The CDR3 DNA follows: TGTGCCAGCAGCGAGATCCTGGACAGGGACAGAGGCTACACCTTC. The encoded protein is CASSEILDRDRGYTF.

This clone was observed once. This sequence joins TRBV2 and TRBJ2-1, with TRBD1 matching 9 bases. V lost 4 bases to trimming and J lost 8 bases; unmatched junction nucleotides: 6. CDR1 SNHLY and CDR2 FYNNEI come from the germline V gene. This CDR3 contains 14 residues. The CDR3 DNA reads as TGTGCCAGCAGTGCGGACAGGGGTGAACATGAGCAGTTCTTC. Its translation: CASSADRGEHEQFF.

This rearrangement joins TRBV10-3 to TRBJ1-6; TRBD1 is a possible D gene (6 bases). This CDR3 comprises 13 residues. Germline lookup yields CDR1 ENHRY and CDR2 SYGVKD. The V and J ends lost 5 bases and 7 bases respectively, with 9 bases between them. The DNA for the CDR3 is TGTGCCATCAGTAGAGGGGGGAATTCACCCCTCCACTTT. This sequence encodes CAISRGGNSPLHF.

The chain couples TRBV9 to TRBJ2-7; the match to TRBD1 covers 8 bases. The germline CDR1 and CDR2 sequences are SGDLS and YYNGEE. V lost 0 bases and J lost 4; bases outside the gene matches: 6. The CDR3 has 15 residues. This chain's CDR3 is CASSVGIQGEYEQYF. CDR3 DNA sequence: TGTGCCAGCAGCGTAGGTATACAGGGGGAATACGAGCAGTACTTC.

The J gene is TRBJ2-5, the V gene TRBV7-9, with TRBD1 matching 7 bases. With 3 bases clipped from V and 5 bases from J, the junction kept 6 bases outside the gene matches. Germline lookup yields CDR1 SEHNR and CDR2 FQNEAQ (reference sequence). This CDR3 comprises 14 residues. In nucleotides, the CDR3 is TGTGCCAGCAGCTTGACACAGGGGTCGGAGACCCAGTACTTC. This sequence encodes CASSLTQGSETQYF.

CDR3 region: CASSLEGLRRPLHF. CDR3 sequence (DNA): TGTGCCAGCAGTTTGGAGGGGCTACGTCGGCCCCTCCACTTT. This rearrangement joins TRBV28 to TRBJ1-6; possible D gene TRBD1, 5 bases. CDR1 and CDR2 (germline): MDHEN, SYDVKM. Trimming removed 3 bases from V and 13 bases from J, with 16 bases in between. This CDR3 region has 14 residues.

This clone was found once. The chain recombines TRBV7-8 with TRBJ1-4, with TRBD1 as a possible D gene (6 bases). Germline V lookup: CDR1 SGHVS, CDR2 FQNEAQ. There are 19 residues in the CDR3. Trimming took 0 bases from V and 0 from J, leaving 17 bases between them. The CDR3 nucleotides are TGTGCCAGCAGCTTAGCGTCGGGACAACTTGCCTCAACTAATGAAAAACTGTTTTTT. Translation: CASSLASGQLASTNEKLFF. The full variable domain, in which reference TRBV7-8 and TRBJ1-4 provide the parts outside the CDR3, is GAGVSQSPRYKVAKRGQDVALRCDPISGHVSLFWYQQALGQGPEFLTYFQNEAQLDKSGLPSDRFFAERPEGSVSTLKIQRTQQEDSAVYLCASSLASGQLASTNEKLFFGSGTQLSVL.

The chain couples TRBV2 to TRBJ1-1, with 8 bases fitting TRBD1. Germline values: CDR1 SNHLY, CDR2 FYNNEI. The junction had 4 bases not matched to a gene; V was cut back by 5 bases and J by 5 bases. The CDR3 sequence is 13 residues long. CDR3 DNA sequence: TGTGCCAGCAGTTTGGACAGGGAGACTGAAGCTTTCTTT. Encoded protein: CASSLDRETEAFF.

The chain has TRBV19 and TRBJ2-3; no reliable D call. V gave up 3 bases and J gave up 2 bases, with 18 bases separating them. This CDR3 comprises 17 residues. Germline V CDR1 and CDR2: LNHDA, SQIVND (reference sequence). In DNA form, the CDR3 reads TGTGCCAGTAGTATGGTCGGGCAGTTTTTAGCCACAGATACGCAGTATTTT. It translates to CASSMVGQFLATDTQYF.

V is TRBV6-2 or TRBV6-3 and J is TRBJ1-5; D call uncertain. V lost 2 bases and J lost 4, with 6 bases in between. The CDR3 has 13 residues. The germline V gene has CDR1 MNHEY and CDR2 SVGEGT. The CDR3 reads CASSYSQNQPQHF. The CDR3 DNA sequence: TGTGCCAGCAGTTACAGCCAGAATCAGCCCCAGCATTTT.

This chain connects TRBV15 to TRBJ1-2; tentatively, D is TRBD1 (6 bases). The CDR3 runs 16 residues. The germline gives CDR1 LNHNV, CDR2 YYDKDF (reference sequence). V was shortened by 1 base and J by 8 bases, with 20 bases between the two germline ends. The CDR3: CATSRVPPPGARGYTF. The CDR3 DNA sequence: TGTGCCACCAGCAGAGTTCCCCCGCCGGGGGCCCGGGGCTACACCTTC.

CDR3 in DNA: TGTGCCTGGAGTGTACCGGCAGGGATAGGTGGAAACACCATATATTTT. Translation gives CAWSVPAGIGGNTIYF. The J gene is TRBJ1-3, the V gene TRBV30; perhaps TRBD1 as D (5 bases). Germline CDR1 and CDR2: GTSNPN and SVGIG (reference sequence). The CDR3 extends over 16 amino acids. V lost 0 bases, J lost 3 bases, and 15 bases lay in between.

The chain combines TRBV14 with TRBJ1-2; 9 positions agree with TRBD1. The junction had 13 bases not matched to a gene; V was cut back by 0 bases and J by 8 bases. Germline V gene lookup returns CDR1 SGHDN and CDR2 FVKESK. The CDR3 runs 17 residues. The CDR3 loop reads CASSQETGGAITGGYTF. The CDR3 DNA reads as TGTGCCAGCAGCCAAGAAACAGGGGGCGCGATTACCGGGGGCTACACCTTC.